This TCR beta chain was profiled in a study of blood T cell repertoires in COVID-19. Study-wide background: The United States, Italy and Spain provided the acute and convalescent COVID-19 samples. Nucleic acid was either cDNA or gDNA, and it came from T cells, B-cell-depleted T cells, or PBMCs.

The junction had 4 bases not matched to a gene; V was cut back by 0 bases and J by 3 bases. CDR3 length: 15 amino acids. Germline loops: CDR1 MNHEY, CDR2 SVGEGT. Per the authors' pipeline: It was from reference gene primer amplification that nucleated cell counts were estimated. Measured with immunoSEQ multiplex PCR; TCRdb has only the in-frame clones, and not every one. Clone size and the V and J calls come from that table; the DNA yielded D and trimming. The table has about 370,000 clones, roughly nine tenths seen once; the top ten hold 3%. This TCR derives from a woman aged 30 to 39 with COVID-19, enrolled during active disease. Material: peripheral blood. The chain combines TRBV6-2 or TRBV6-3 with TRBJ1-2; 7 bases align to TRBD1. The CDR3 reads CASSYSTGKDYGYTF. In nucleotides, the CDR3 is TGTGCCAGCAGTTACTCGACAGGGAAGGACTATGGCTACACCTTC.